Shown below are 9 T cell receptor beta chains from a single sample sequenced in a study of shared clonotypes between healthy human individuals. Some clones are missing from TCRdb's copy, which holds only in-frame ones; the method was immunoSEQ multiplex PCR. Of 450,000 to 500,000 clones in the sample, almost 80% were seen once. Sequencing was carried out using PBMCs. The receptors shown here come from a woman aged 40 to 55 in good health. Some clones in this sample may be carry-over from other donors' samples.

Remarks on this clone: This sample also contains other DNA sequences that code for the same CDR3. The V call is TRBV7-9, the J call TRBJ1-3; D is uncertain. V lost 5 bases and J 0 bases, leaving 11 bases between the germline ends. The CDR3 sequence is 15 residues long. CDR1 SEHNR and CDR2 FQNEAQ come from the germline V gene (reference sequence). The CDR3 DNA is TGTGCCAGCAGCCACGACGGACGCTCTGGAAACACCATATATTTT. This sequence encodes CASSHDGRSGNTIYF. Filled out from reference TRBV7-9 and TRBJ1-3, the complete variable domain reads DTGVSQNPRHKITKRGQNVTFRCDPISEHNRLYWYRQTLGQGPEFLTYFQNEAQLEKSRLLSDRFSAERPKGSFSTLEIQRTEQGDSAMYLCASSHDGRSGNTIYFGEGSWLTVV.

V is TRBV19 and J is TRBJ1-2; maybe TRBD1 (5 bases). The V gene's germline CDR1 is LNHDA and CDR2 SQIVND (reference sequence). Trimming stripped 5 bases from V and 2 bases from J, with 12 bases between. The CDR3 runs to 14 residues. This CDR3 reads CASSVQGGNYGYTF. The CDR3 coding sequence is TGTGCCAGTAGTGTCCAGGGTGGCAACTATGGCTACACCTTC.

The V gene is TRBV28, the J gene TRBJ1-1; D possibly corresponds to TRBD1 (5 bases). There are 12 residues in the CDR3. Trimming removed 3 bases at V and 6 bases at J, with 8 bases between. Germline CDR1 reads MDHEN; CDR2 reads SYDVKM. The CDR3: CASSFEGPEAFF. The CDR3 region has the DNA TGTGCCAGCAGTTTTGAGGGGCCTGAAGCTTTCTTT.

This chain links TRBV7-8 with TRBJ2-7; D perhaps matches TRBD2 (5 bases). The CDR3 has 14 residues. CDR1 is SGHVS and CDR2 is FQNEAQ in the germline V gene. V lost 7 bases to trimming and J lost 7 bases, with 20 bases between them. The CDR3 protein is CASTQRETFWEQYF. For the CDR3, the DNA is TGTGCCAGCACCCAGAGGGAGACCTTCTGGGAGCAGTACTTC.

The chain combines TRBV6-6 with TRBJ2-1; 8 bases agree with TRBD2. V dropped 5 bases and J dropped 2; count of bases not matched to a gene: 5. The CDR3 has 15 amino acids. Germline lookup yields CDR1 MNHNY and CDR2 SVGAGI (reference sequence). The CDR3 spells CASSGVAGTYNEQFF. For the CDR3, the DNA is TGTGCCAGCAGTGGGGTAGCGGGAACCTACAATGAGCAGTTCTTC.

The chain has TRBV5-1 and TRBJ2-5, with D possibly TRBD2 on 6 matching bases. V dropped 0 bases and J dropped 2 bases, with 14 bases sitting between them. This CDR3 has 16 residues. Germline CDR1 SGHRS, CDR2 YFSETQ. CDR3 nucleotide sequence: TGCGCCAGCAGCTTGGCAGGAGTAGCGGCACAAGAGACCCAGTACTTC. Translation gives CASSLAGVAAQETQYF. The full variable domain, in which reference TRBV5-1 and TRBJ2-5 provide the parts outside the CDR3, is KAGVTQTPRYLIKTRGQQVTLSCSPISGHRSVSWYQQTPGQGLQFLFEYFSETQRNKGNFPGRFSGRQFSNSRSEMNVSTLELGDSALYLCASSLAGVAAQETQYFGPGTRLLVL.

The chain employs TRBV28 and TRBJ2-5; 8 bases are shared with TRBD1. CDR3 length: 14 amino acids. The germline CDR1 and CDR2 sequences are MDHEN and SYDVKM. V lost 8 bases and J lost 2; bases outside the gene matches: 7. CDR3 protein: CASGQGAQQETQYF. For the CDR3, the DNA is TGTGCCAGCGGACAGGGTGCGCAACAAGAGACCCAGTACTTC.

This clone came up a few times. The V call is TRBV4-3, the J call TRBJ2-1; TRBD2 matches 8 bases. Trimming at V came to 8 bases and at J to 0 bases, leaving 6 bases not matched to a gene. Per the germline V gene, CDR1 is LGHNA and CDR2 is YSLEER. The CDR3 extends over 15 amino acids. In DNA form, the CDR3 reads TGCGCCAGCGGTTTAGCGGGGAACTCCTACAATGAGCAGTTCTTC. As protein: CASGLAGNSYNEQFF.

The rearrangement uses TRBV2 and TRBJ1-5, with 7 bases lining up with TRBD1. Germline lookup yields CDR1 SNHLY and CDR2 FYNNEI. The CDR3 runs to 16 residues. J lost 0 bases, V lost 6 bases, and 8 bases had no gene match. CDR3 protein: CASRPGTEVSNQPQHF. The DNA for the CDR3 is TGTGCCAGCAGGCCCGGGACAGAAGTTAGCAATCAGCCCCAGCATTTT. Using reference TRBV2 and TRBJ1-5 for the parts outside the CDR3, the full variable domain is EPEVTQTPSHQVTQMGQEVILRCVPISNHLYFYWYRQILGQKVEFLVSFYNNEISEKSEIFDDQFSVERPDGSNFTLKIRSTKLEDSAMYFCASRPGTEVSNQPQHFGDGTRLSIL.